The rows below give T cell receptor beta chains drawn from one sample of a study of shared clonotypes between healthy human individuals. Assay used: immunoSEQ multiplex PCR; TCRdb lists only in-frame clones, some missing. The sample records about 710,000 clones, 72% being singletons. Sequencing was carried out using memory CD4+ T cells sorted from blood. The receptors originated from a woman in her thirties in good health. Each CDR3 is given with its conserved first and last residue. The D gene is left open where the match is weak. Clone size is stated in some rows and not others, as once, few, many or a class when expanded.

.,TRBV4-1,TRBD1,TRBJ2-3,CASSQGDRGMDTQYF,TGCGCCAGCAGCCAAGGGGACAGGGGGATGGATACGCAGTATTTT
many,TRBV5-6,.,TRBJ2-2,CASSLGASTGELFF,TGTGCCAGCAGCTTGGGGGCAAGCACCGGGGAGCTGTTTTTT
.,TRBV6-5,.,TRBJ1-5,CASGPLGGSRQPQHF,TGTGCCAGCGGTCCGTTAGGGGGGTCGCGTCAGCCCCAGCATTTT
.,TRBV25-1,.,TRBJ2-1,CASKGEGAKNEQFF,TGTGCCAGCAAAGGGGAGGGGGCGAAGAATGAGCAGTTCTTC
.,TRBV28,.,TRBJ2-7,CASSLFGYEQYF,TGTGCCAGCAGTTTATTCGGCTACGAGCAGTACTTC
.,TRBV11-3,.,TRBJ2-7,CASSPPGGPYEQYF,TGTGCCAGCAGCCCCCCGGGGGGCCCCTACGAGCAGTACTTC
.,TRBV4-2,.,TRBJ2-2,CASRTVEDPGELFF,TGTGCCAGCAGAACCGTGGAGGACCCCGGGGAGCTGTTTTTT
.,TRBV2,.,TRBJ2-2,CASRGPSGELFF,TGTGCCAGCAGAGGCCCGAGCGGGGAGCTGTTTTTT
.,TRBV7-3,.,TRBJ2-2,CASSLMGASPGELFF,TGTGCCAGCAGCTTAATGGGGGCCTCTCCCGGGGAGCTGTTTTTT
once,TRBV7-2,TRBD2,TRBJ2-7,CASSREGGLDEQYF,TGTGCCAGCAGTCGGGAGGGAGGGTTAGACGAGCAGTACTTC
.,TRBV9,.,TRBJ2-1,CASSVRAGRSYNEQFF,TGTGCCAGCAGCGTACGCGCGGGGCGCTCCTACAATGAGCAGTTCTTC
.,TRBV19,.,TRBJ2-7,CASRERVGVEVSEQYF,TGTGCCAGTAGAGAGCGGGTGGGGGTAGAGGTTTCGGAGCAGTACTTC
.,TRBV6-1,.,TRBJ1-1,CASRGQNTEAFF,TGTGCCAGCAGGGGACAGAACACTGAAGCTTTCTTT
.,TRBV28,.,TRBJ2-7,CASSFEGVYEQYF,TGTGCCAGCAGTTTCGAAGGGGTCTACGAGCAGTACTTC
.,TRBV7-9,.,TRBJ1-1,CASSAVVNTEAFF,TGTGCCAGCAGCGCGGTGGTGAACACTGAAGCTTTCTTT
few,TRBV7-8,TRBD2,TRBJ2-3,CASSGLSGRVGYTQYF,TGTGCCAGCAGCGGTCTTAGCGGGAGGGTCGGCTATACGCAGTATTTT
once,TRBV14,TRBD2,TRBJ2-1,CASSRRTSGAVEQFF,TGTGCCAGCAGCCGGCGGACTAGCGGGGCGGTTGAGCAGTTCTTC
few,TRBV28,.,TRBJ1-4,CASRHGGKLFF,TGTGCCAGCCGACACGGGGGAAAACTGTTTTTT
many,TRBV11-2,.,TRBJ2-1,CASSPGAYPYNEQFF,TGTGCCAGCAGCCCTGGGGCTTACCCCTACAATGAGCAGTTCTTC
once,TRBV6-5,TRBD2,TRBJ2-7,CASSFSGSYDEQYF,TGTGCCAGCAGCTTTAGCGGGAGTTACGACGAGCAGTACTTC
.,TRBV18,.,TRBJ1-2,CASSPSSNYGYTF,TGTGCCAGCTCACCCTCGTCTAACTATGGCTACACCTTC
.,TRBV6-5,.,TRBJ1-4,CASSGRIHNEKLFF,TGTGCCAGCAGCGGACGGATCCATAATGAAAAACTGTTTTTT
.,TRBV18,.,TRBJ1-3,CASSPPAESGNTIYF,TGTGCCAGCTCACCACCGGCAGAATCTGGAAACACCATATATTTT
.,TRBV19,.,TRBJ2-7,CASSTKLDSYEQYF,TGTGCCAGTAGTACCAAACTCGATTCCTACGAGCAGTACTTC
.,TRBV19,TRBD1,TRBJ1-5,CASSGPTGGGQPQHF,TGTGCCAGTAGTGGGCCGACAGGGGGCGGTCAGCCCCAGCATTTT
few,TRBV7-8,.,TRBJ1-1,CASSLRRGMQNTEAFF,TGTGCCAGCAGCTTAAGACGTGGCATGCAGAACACTGAAGCTTTCTTT
.,TRBV28,TRBD2,TRBJ2-3,CASSGLAGGRVTDTQYF,TGTGCCAGCAGTGGACTAGCGGGAGGGAGGGTTACAGATACGCAGTATTTT
.,TRBV6-6,.,TRBJ2-2,CATRGTSFEGGELFF,TGTGCCACGAGGGGCACTTCCTTTGAGGGCGGGGAGCTGTTTTTT
.,TRBV6-1,.,TRBJ1-2,CARGAPRGGYTF,TGTGCCAGGGGAGCTCCCCGAGGTGGCTACACCTTC
.,TRBV7-2,TRBD1,TRBJ2-7,CASSLRATGASVHEQYF,TGTGCCAGCAGCTTACGGGCGACAGGGGCGTCGGTCCACGAGCAGTACTTC
few,TRBV2,TRBD1,TRBJ2-2,CASRIGTGNTGELFF,TGTGCCAGCAGGATCGGGACAGGTAACACCGGGGAGCTGTTTTTT
once,TRBV6-1,.,TRBJ2-7,CASKLETQNYEQYF,TGTGCCAGCAAGTTAGAGACACAAAATTACGAGCAGTACTTC
.,TRBV28,.,TRBJ2-7,CASSLRRGSYEQYF,TGTGCCAGCAGTTTAAGGAGGGGCTCCTACGAGCAGTACTTC
.,TRBV30,.,TRBJ2-7,CAWSMPYEQYF,TGTGCCTGGAGTATGCCCTACGAGCAGTACTTC
.,TRBV28,.,TRBJ2-3,CASSPLEGGGTDTQYF,TGTGCCAGCAGTCCTCTCGAGGGAGGAGGCACAGATACGCAGTATTTT
.,TRBV27,TRBD2,TRBJ2-1,CASFPGLAGGSHNEQFF,TGTGCCAGCTTCCCGGGACTAGCGGGAGGGTCCCACAATGAGCAGTTCTTC
few,TRBV7-2,.,TRBJ1-3,CASSLGFGDTGNTIYF,TGTGCCAGCAGCTTAGGCTTTGGGGACACTGGAAACACCATATATTTT
few,TRBV7-3,TRBD2,TRBJ2-1,CASSPWGREGNEQFF,TGTGCCAGCAGCCCCTGGGGGCGGGAGGGAAATGAGCAGTTCTTC
.,TRBV29-1,.,TRBJ2-1,CSVVGGMPYNEQFF,TGCAGCGTTGTTGGCGGGATGCCTTACAATGAGCAGTTCTTC
once,TRBV28,.,TRBJ2-7,CASSLSSQPEQYF,TGTGCCAGCAGTTTATCATCCCAGCCCGAGCAGTACTTC
.,TRBV28,.,TRBJ2-7,CASSSPGPYEQYF,TGTGCCAGCAGTTCCCCCGGGCCCTACGAGCAGTACTTC
few,TRBV5-4,TRBD1,TRBJ1-2,CASRLDREGGYTF,TGTGCCAGCAGGTTGGACAGGGAGGGTGGCTACACCTTC
.,TRBV5-1,.,TRBJ2-1,CASSPDSGQNYNEQFF,TGCGCCAGCAGCCCCGACTCGGGACAAAACTACAATGAGCAGTTCTTC
.,TRBV29-1,TRBD2,TRBJ2-1,CSAQLAKSSYNEQFF,TGCAGCGCCCAACTAGCGAAGAGCTCCTACAATGAGCAGTTCTTC
few,TRBV25-1,TRBD1,TRBJ2-3,CASSRTGLSTDTQYF,TGTGCCAGCAGTCGGACAGGATTGAGCACAGATACGCAGTATTTT
.,TRBV5-8,TRBD1,TRBJ1-5,CASSLESLQGAGDQPQHF,TGTGCCAGCAGCTTGGAGTCCCTACAGGGGGCGGGCGATCAGCCCCAGCATTTT
.,TRBV5-4,.,TRBJ2-7,CASSLSEGYEQYF,TGTGCCAGCAGCTTGTCGGAAGGGTACGAGCAGTACTTC
.,TRBV6-5,.,TRBJ1-5,CASSYSSGTGEPQHF,TGTGCCAGCAGTTACTCTTCGGGTACTGGAGAGCCCCAGCATTTT
.,TRBV7-3,TRBD1,TRBJ1-4,CASSFGQGRTNEKLFF,TGTGCCAGCAGCTTTGGACAGGGAAGAACTAATGAAAAACTGTTTTTT
.,TRBV7-2,.,TRBJ2-7,CASSLNGGAYEQYF,TGTGCCAGCAGCTTAAACGGAGGAGCCTACGAGCAGTACTTC